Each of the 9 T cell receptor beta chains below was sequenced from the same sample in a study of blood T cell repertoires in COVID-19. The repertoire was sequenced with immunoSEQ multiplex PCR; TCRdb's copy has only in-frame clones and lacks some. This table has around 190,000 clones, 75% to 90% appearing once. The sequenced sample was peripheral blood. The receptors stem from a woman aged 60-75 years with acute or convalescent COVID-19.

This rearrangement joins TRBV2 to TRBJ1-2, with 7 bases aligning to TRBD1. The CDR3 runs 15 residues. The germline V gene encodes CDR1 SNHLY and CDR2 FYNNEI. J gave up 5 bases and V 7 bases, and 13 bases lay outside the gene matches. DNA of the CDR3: TGTGCCAGCAATCAACCGGGGGACAGCTCTTATGGCTACACCTTC. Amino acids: CASNQPGDSSYGYTF.

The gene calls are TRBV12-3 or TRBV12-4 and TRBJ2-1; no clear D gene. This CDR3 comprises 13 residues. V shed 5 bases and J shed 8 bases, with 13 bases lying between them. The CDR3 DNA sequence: TGTGCCAGCAGTGGGTCGCGCGGAGATGAGCAGTTCTTC. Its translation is CASSGSRGDEQFF.

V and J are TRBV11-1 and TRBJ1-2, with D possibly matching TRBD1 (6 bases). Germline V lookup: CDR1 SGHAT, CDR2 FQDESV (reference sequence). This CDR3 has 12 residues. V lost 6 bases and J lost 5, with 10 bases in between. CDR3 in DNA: TGTGCCAGCAGTTTGACAGGTTATGGCTACACCTTC. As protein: CASSLTGYGYTF. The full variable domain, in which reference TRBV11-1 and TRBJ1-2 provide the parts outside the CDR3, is EAEVAQSPRYKITEKSQAVAFWCDPISGHATLYWYRQILGQGPELLVQFQDESVVDDSQLPKDRFSAERLKGVDSTLKIQPAELGDSAMYLCASSLTGYGYTFGSGTRLTVV.

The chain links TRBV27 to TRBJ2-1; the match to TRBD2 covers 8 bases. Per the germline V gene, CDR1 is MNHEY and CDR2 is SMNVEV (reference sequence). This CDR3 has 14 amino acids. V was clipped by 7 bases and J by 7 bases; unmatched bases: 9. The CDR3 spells CASTPGGPGNEQFF. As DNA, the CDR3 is TGTGCCAGCACCCCGGGAGGGCCAGGGAATGAGCAGTTCTTC.

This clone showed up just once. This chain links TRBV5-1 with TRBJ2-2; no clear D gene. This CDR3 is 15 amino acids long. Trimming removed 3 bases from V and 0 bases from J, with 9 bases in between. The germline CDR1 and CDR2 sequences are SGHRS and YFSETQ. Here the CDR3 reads CASSSQTTNTGELFF. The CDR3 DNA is TGCGCCAGCAGCTCCCAGACAACGAACACCGGGGAGCTGTTTTTT.

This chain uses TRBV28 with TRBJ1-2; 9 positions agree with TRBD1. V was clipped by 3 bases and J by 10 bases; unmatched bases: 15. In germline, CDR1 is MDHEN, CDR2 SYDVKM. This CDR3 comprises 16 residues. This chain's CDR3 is CASSFPSGTGSEYYTF. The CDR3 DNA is TGTGCCAGCAGTTTCCCCTCCGGGACAGGGTCTGAGTACTACACCTTC.

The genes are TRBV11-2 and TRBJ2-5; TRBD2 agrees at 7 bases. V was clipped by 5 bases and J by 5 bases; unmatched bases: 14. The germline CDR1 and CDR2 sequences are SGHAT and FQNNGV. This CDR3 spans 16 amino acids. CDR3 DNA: TGTGCCAGCAGCGGAGGAACGGCTAGCGGAAGGGAGACCCAGTACTTC. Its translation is CASSGGTASGRETQYF.

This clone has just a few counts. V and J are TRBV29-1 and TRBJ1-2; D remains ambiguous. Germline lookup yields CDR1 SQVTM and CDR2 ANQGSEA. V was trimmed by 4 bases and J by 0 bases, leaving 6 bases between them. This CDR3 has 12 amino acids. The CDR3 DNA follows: TGCAGCGTTGTGTCGGCTAACTATGGCTACACCTTC. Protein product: CSVVSANYGYTF.

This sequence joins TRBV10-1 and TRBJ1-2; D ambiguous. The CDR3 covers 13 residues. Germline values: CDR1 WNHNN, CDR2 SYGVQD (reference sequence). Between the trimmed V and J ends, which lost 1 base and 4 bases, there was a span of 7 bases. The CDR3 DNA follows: TGCGCCAGCAGTGAGTTCCGTTCCTATGGCTACACCTTC. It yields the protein CASSEFRSYGYTF.